This T cell receptor beta chain was sequenced for a study of OX40 agonist ivuxolimab in advanced cancers. Study overall: The dose-escalation group included hepatocellular carcinoma, melanoma, renal cell carcinoma and head and neck cancer. Subjects had a mean age of around 60 years, with a range of roughly 20 to 80; about 83% were male.

Individuals having autoimmune disease history or systemic immunosuppression were not enrolled. To note about this clone: Its antigen is not identified.

Produced via immunoSEQ multiplex PCR; TCRdb's table is partial and in-frame only. The sample shows 100,000 to 150,000 clones, under 95% of them seen only once. Germline V gene lookup returns CDR1 SGHTA and CDR2 FQGNSA. This CDR3 spans 18 amino acids. V was cut by 4 bases and J by 6 bases, with 24 bases left in between. General observations from the study: Antigens targeted by the expanded peripheral T cells were not determined.

The receptor's source is an adult with an advanced solid tumor such as melanoma, head and neck, liver or kidney cancer. Sequenced material: CD4+ or CD8+ T cells sorted from blood, taken in a trial of the OX40 agonist ivuxolimab. The chain employs TRBV7-2 and TRBJ1-4; D ambiguous. CDR3 sequence reads: CASSSEAGFGPQYEKLFF. The CDR3 DNA sequence: TGTGCCAGCAGCTCCGAGGCCGGGTTTGGGCCTCAGTATGAAAAACTGTTTTTT.